This T cell receptor beta chain is from a study of blood T cell repertoires in COVID-19. About the research overall: Specimens from acute and convalescent COVID-19 originated in the United States, Italy and Spain. Nucleic acid was either cDNA or gDNA, and it came from T cells, B-cell-depleted T cells, or PBMCs.

Original processing methods: Amplification of reference gene primers provided the estimated nucleated cell counts. The repertoire was sequenced with immunoSEQ multiplex PCR; TCRdb's copy has only in-frame clones and lacks some. Clone size and the V and J calls come from that table; the DNA yielded D and trimming. The table lists around 250,000 clones, roughly nine tenths of them singletons, with 5.5% to 8% in the top ten. The CDR3 contains 11 residues. V lost 11 bases, J lost 7 bases, and 7 bases stayed unmatched. Per germline, CDR1 SEHNR and CDR2 FQNEAQ (reference sequence). The sequenced material came from peripheral blood. This receptor was identified in a man in his fifties or sixties with acute or convalescent COVID-19. The rearrangement links TRBV7-9 to TRBJ2-7; TRBD1 agrees at 8 bases. DNA for the CDR3: TGTGCCGCTGACAGGGGTAAAGAGCAGTACTTC. Protein: CAADRGKEQYF.